This is a list of T cell receptor beta chains from one sample in a study of T cell responses to AZD1222 COVID-19 vaccine. Libraries were prepared by immunoSEQ multiplex PCR; TCRdb keeps only in-frame clonotypes and omits some of them. This sample yields 100,000 to 150,000 clones, of which 92% are seen a single time; 1.1% belongs to the top ten. The source material was peripheral blood, sampled on day 0 of AZD1222 vaccination. The receptors here all came from an adult in good health. Each CDR3 is given with its conserved first and last residue. D genes are given only for firm matches. Not all rows give a size; the values are once, few, many and, for expanded clones, a class.

V	size	D	J	DNA	CDR3
TRBV29-1	-	TRBD1	TRBJ1-1	TGCAGCGTTGCCCCTTTCGACAGGGGATGGAACACTGAAGCTTTCTTT	CSVAPFDRGWNTEAFF
TRBV4-2	-	-	TRBJ2-4	TGTGCCAGCAGCCAAGAACGGGCAGCTCCCGTTAGGAACTTC	CASSQERAAPVRNF
TRBV3-1/TRBV3-2	-	-	TRBJ1-2	TGTGCCAGCAGCCGGCCGGGGCCCTCCGGCTACACCTTC	CASSRPGPSGYTF
TRBV9	-	TRBD1	TRBJ1-2	TGTGCCAGCAGCGGTTTGGGGCACACAGGGGGGGCTAACTATGGCTACACCTTC	CASSGLGHTGGANYGYTF
TRBV6-5	-	-	TRBJ1-2	TGTGCCAGCAGTTACTCGTCGGGGTTCTATGGCTACACCTTC	CASSYSSGFYGYTF
TRBV27	-	-	TRBJ1-1	TGTGCCAGCAGTTCCGAAAGGGGTATGGGGGACACTGAAGCTTTCTTT	CASSSERGMGDTEAFF
TRBV18	-	-	TRBJ1-5	TGTGCCAGCTCACCAACAGGGAATCAGCCCCAGCATTTT	CASSPTGNQPQHF
TRBV5-1	-	TRBD2	TRBJ2-3	TGCGCCAGCAGCTCCGGGACCCTTCTGACTAGCCGGGATACGCAGTATTTT	CASSSGTLLTSRDTQYF
TRBV7-3	-	TRBD1	TRBJ2-1	TGTGCCAGCAGCTTAATTTTGACAGGGACCTACAATGAGCAGTTCTTC	CASSLILTGTYNEQFF
TRBV2	once	-	TRBJ1-3	TGTGCCAGCAGTGAACTCGGAAGAGCTGGAAACACCATATATTTT	CASSELGRAGNTIYF
TRBV7-2	-	-	TRBJ2-1	TGTGCCAGCAGCTTAGTACCGGGGCGTGAGTTCTTC	CASSLVPGREFF
TRBV7-9	-	-	TRBJ1-4	TGTGCCAGCAGCTTAAAAAGGTCCATATCTGATTGGGAAAAACTGTTTTTT	CASSLKRSISDWEKLFF
TRBV28	once	TRBD1	TRBJ2-7	TGTGCCAGCAGTCACAGGGGGCGGGGGTCCTACGAGCAGTACTTC	CASSHRGRGSYEQYF
TRBV28	-	TRBD1	TRBJ1-2	TGTGCCAGCAGCCTGGGACAGGGAGTTTTGGGCTACACCTTC	CASSLGQGVLGYTF
TRBV28	-	-	TRBJ2-3	TGTGCCAGCAGTGTAGGCCTCACAGATACGCAGTATTTT	CASSVGLTDTQYF
TRBV19	-	TRBD2	TRBJ2-1	TGTGCCAGTAGTATAGTTCTTGCGGGGGGCGGGTACAATGAGCAGTTCTTC	CASSIVLAGGGYNEQFF
TRBV9	-	-	TRBJ1-2	TGTGCCAGCAGCGTAGAGGAGGGATATGGCTACACCTTC	CASSVEEGYGYTF
TRBV5-6	-	-	TRBJ1-1	TGTGCCAGCAGCCAAGGTAGGGGGACTGAAGCTTTCTTT	CASSQGRGTEAFF
TRBV29-1	-	-	TRBJ1-2	TGCAGCGTTGAATCGGGAGTAGGAAACTATGGCTACACCTTC	CSVESGVGNYGYTF
TRBV30	-	-	TRBJ1-1	TGTGCCTGGATCGGACAGCTGAACACTGAAGCTTTCTTT	CAWIGQLNTEAFF